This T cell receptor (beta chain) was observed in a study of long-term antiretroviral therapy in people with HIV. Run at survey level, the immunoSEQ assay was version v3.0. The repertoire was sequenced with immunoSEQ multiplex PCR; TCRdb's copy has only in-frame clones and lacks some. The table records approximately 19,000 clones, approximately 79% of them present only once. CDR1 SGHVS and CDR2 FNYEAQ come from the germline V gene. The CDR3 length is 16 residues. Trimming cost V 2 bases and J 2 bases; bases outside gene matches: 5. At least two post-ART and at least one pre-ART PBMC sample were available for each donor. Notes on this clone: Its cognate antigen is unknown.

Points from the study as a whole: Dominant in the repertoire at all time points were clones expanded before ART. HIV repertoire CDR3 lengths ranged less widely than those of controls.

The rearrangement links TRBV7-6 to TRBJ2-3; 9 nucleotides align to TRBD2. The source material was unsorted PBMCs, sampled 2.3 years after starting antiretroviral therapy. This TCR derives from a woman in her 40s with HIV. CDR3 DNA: TGTGCCAGCAGCTTATATCCTAGCGGGAACACAGATACGCAGTATTTT. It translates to CASSLYPSGNTDTQYF.